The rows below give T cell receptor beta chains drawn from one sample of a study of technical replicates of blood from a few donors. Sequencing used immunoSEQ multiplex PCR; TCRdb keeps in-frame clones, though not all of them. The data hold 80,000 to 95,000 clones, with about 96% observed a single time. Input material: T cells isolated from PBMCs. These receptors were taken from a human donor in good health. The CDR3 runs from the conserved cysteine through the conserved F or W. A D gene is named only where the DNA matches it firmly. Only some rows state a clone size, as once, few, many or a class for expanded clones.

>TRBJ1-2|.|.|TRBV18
CASSPPPGIYGYTF
TGTGCCAGCTCACCACCGCCAGGGATCTATGGCTACACCTTC
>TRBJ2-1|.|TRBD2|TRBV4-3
CASSQDPPGGEGLNEQFF
TGCGCCAGCAGCCAAGATCCCCCGGGGGGGGAGGGCCTTAATGAGCAGTTCTTC
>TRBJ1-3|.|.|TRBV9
CASSVSGNTIYF
TGTGCCAGCAGCGTTTCGGGAAACACCATATATTTT
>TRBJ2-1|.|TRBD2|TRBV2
CASSRLAGGIGEQFF
TGTGCCAGCAGCAGACTAGCGGGAGGGATTGGTGAGCAGTTCTTC
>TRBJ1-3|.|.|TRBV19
CASRTGASSGNTIYF
TGTGCCAGTAGGACGGGAGCAAGCTCTGGAAACACCATATATTTT
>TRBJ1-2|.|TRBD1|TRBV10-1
CASSGNRGGGYTF
TGCGCCAGCAGTGGGAACAGGGGAGGAGGCTACACCTTC
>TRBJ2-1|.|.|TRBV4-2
CASSILATNEQFF
TGTGCCAGCAGTATCCTAGCGACCAATGAGCAGTTCTTC
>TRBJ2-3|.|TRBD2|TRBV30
CAWSGTSGTDTQYF
TGTGCCTGGAGTGGGACTAGCGGCACAGATACGCAGTATTTT
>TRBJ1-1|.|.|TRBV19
CASRDIYMNTEAFF
TGTGCCAGTAGGGACATCTACATGAACACTGAAGCTTTCTTT
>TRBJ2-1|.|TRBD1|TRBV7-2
CASSRQGSSNEQFF
TGTGCCAGCAGCAGACAGGGGAGTTCCAATGAGCAGTTCTTC
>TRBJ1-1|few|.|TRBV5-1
CASSFTTGNTEAFF
TGCGCCAGCAGCTTTACAACAGGGAACACTGAAGCTTTCTTT
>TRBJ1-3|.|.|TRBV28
CASSEGGSGNTIYF
TGTGCCAGCAGTGAAGGGGGATCGGGAAACACCATATATTTT
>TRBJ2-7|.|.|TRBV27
CASKTPAGPSYEQYF
TGTGCCAGCAAAACCCCCGCGGGACCTTCCTACGAGCAGTACTTC
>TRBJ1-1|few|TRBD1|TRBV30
CAWSVIGGRTEAFF
TGTGCCTGGAGTGTGATAGGGGGCCGGACTGAAGCTTTCTTT
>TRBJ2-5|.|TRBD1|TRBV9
CASSGVGQGRETQYF
TGTGCCAGCAGCGGCGTGGGACAGGGAAGAGAGACCCAGTACTTC
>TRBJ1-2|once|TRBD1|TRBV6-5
CASAHPGQGIDGYTF
TGTGCCAGCGCACACCCGGGACAGGGTATCGATGGCTACACCTTC
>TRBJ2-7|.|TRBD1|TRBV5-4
CASSLPGGARYEQYF
TGTGCCAGCAGCTTACCAGGGGGCGCCAGGTACGAGCAGTACTTC
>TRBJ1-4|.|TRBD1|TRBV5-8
CASSDMGQPNEKLFF
TGTGCCAGCAGCGATATGGGACAGCCTAATGAAAAACTGTTTTTT
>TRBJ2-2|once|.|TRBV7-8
CASPKAGANTGELFF
TGTGCCAGCCCTAAGGCAGGCGCGAACACCGGGGAGCTGTTTTTT
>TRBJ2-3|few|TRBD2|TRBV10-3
CAIRGTSGTDTQYF
TGTGCCATCAGGGGGACTAGCGGCACAGATACGCAGTATTTT
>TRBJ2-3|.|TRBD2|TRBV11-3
CASSLGAGGYTDTQYF
TGTGCCAGCAGCTTGGGGGCGGGAGGGTACACAGATACGCAGTATTTT
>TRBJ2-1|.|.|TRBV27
CASSLSAIYNEQFF
TGTGCCAGCAGTTTATCCGCTATTTACAATGAGCAGTTCTTC